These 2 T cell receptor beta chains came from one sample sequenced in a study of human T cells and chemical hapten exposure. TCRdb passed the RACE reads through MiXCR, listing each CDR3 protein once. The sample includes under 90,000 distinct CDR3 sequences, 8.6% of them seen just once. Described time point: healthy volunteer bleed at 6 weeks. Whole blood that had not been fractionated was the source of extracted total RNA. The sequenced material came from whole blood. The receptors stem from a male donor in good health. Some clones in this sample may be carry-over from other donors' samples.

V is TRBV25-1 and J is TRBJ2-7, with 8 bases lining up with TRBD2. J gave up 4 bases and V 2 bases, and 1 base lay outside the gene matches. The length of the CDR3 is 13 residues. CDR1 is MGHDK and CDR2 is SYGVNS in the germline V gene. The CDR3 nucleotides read TGTGCCAGCAGTGAACGCGGGGGGTACGAGCAGTACTTC. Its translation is CASSERGGYEQYF.

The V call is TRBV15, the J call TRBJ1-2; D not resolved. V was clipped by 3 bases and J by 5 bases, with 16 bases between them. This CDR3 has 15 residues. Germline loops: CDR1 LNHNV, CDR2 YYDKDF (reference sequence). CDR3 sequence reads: CATSSGGLDSYGYTF. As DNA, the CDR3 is TGTGCCACCAGCAGCGGAGGACTGGATAGTTATGGCTACACCTTC.